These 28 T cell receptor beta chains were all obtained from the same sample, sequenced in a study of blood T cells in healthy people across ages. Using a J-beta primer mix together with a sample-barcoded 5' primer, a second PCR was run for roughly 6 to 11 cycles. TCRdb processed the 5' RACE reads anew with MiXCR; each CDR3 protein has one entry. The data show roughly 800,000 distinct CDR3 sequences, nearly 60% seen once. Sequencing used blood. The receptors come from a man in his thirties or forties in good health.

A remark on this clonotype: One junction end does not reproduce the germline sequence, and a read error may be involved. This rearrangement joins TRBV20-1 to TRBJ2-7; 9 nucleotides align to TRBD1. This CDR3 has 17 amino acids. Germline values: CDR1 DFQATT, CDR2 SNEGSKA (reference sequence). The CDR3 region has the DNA TGCAGTGATAGAGTAGTCGGGACAGGGAGAAGGGACTACGAGCAGTACTTC. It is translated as CSDRVVGTGRRDYEQYF.

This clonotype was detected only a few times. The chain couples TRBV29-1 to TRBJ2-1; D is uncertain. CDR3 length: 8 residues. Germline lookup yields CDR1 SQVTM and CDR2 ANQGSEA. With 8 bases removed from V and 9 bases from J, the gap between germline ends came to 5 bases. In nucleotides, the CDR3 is TGCAGCCCTCGTGAGCAGTTCTTC. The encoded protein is CSPREQFF.

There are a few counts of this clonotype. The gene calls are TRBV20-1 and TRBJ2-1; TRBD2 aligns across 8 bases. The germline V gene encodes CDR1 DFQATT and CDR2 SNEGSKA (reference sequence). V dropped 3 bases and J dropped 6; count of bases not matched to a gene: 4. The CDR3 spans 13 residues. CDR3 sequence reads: CSARGLGTNEQFF. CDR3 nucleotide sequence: TGCAGTGCTAGGGGACTAGGAACCAATGAGCAGTTCTTC.

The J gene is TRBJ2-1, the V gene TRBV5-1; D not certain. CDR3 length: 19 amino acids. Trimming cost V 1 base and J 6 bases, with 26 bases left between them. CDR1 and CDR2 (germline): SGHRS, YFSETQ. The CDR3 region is CASSLQPYLRALTTNEQFF. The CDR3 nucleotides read TGCGCCAGCAGCTTGCAACCATACCTACGGGCTTTGACGACCAATGAGCAGTTCTTC.

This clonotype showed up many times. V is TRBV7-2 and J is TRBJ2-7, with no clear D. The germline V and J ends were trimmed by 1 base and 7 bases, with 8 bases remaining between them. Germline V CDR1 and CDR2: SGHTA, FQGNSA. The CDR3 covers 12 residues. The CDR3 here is CASSLESREQYF. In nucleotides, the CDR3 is TGTGCCAGCAGCTTAGAGTCGCGGGAGCAGTACTTC.

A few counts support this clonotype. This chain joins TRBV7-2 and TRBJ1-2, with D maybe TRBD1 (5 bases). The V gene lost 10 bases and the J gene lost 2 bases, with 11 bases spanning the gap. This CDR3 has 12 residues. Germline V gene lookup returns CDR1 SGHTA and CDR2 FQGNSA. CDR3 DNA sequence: TGTGCCACCCAGGGTGACAACTATGGCTACACCTTC. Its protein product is CATQGDNYGYTF. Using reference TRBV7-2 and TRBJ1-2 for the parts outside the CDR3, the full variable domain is GAGVSQSPSNKVTEKGKDVELRCDPISGHTALYWYRQSLGQGLEFLIYFQGNSAPDKSGLPSDRFSAERTGGSVSTLTIQRTQQEDSAVYLCATQGDNYGYTFGSGTRLTVV.

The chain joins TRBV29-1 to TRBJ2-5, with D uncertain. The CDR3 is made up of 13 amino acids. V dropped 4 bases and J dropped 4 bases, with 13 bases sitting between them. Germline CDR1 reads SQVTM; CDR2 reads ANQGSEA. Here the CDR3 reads CSVAVNGRETQYF. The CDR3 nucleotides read TGCAGCGTTGCCGTTAATGGTAGAGAGACCCAGTACTTC. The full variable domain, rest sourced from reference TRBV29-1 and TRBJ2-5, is SAVISQKPSRDICQRGTSLTIQCQVDSQVTMMFWYRQQPGQSLTLIATANQGSEATYESGFVIDKFPISRPNLTFSTLTVSNMSPEDSSIYLCSVAVNGRETQYFGPGTRLLVL.

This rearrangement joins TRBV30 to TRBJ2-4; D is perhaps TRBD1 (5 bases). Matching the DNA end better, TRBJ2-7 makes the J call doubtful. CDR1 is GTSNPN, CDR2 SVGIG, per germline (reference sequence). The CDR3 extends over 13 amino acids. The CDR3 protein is CAWSIGVQDEQYF. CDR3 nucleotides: TGTGCCTGGAGTATAGGAGTACAGGACGAGCAGTACTTC.

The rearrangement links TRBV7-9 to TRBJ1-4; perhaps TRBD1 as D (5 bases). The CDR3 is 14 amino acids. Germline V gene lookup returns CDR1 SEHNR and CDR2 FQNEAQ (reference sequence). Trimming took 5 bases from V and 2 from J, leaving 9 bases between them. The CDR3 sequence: CASSLKGTNEKLFF. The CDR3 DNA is TGTGCCAGCAGCCTTAAGGGGACTAATGAAAAACTGTTTTTT.

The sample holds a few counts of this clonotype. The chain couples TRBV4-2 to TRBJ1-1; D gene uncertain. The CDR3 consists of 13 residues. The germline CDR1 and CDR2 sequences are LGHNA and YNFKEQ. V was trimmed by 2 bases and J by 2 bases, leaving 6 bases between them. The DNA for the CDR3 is TGTGCCAGCAGCCAACCGGAAAACACTGAAGCTTTCTTT. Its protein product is CASSQPENTEAFF.

This CDR3 is CAISESPSGANVLTF. In nucleotides, the CDR3 is TGTGCCATCAGTGAATCACCCTCTGGGGCCAACGTCCTGACTTTC. The genes are TRBV10-3 and TRBJ2-6; D is unresolved. CDR3 length: 15 amino acids. V lost 3 bases, J lost 0 bases, and 6 bases lay in between. Per germline, CDR1 ENHRY and CDR2 SYGVKD.

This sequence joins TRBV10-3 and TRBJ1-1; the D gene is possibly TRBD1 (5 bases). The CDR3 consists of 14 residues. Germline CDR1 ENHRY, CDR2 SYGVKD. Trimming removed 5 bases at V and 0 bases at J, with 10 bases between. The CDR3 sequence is CAISWDGVNTEAFF. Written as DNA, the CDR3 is TGTGCCATCAGTTGGGACGGAGTGAACACTGAAGCTTTCTTT.

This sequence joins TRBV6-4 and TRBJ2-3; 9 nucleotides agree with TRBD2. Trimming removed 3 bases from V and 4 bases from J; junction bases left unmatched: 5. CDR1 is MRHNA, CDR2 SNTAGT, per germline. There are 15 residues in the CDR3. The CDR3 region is CASSEGGGEADTQYF. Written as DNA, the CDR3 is TGTGCCAGCAGTGAAGGCGGGGGGGAGGCAGATACGCAGTATTTT.

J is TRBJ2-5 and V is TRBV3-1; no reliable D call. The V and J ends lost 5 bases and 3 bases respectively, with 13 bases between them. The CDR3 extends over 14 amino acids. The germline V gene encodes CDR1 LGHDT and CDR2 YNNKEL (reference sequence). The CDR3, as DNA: TGTGCCAGCAGCAGTAGCCCAGATAAAGAGACCCAGTACTTC. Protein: CASSSSPDKETQYF.

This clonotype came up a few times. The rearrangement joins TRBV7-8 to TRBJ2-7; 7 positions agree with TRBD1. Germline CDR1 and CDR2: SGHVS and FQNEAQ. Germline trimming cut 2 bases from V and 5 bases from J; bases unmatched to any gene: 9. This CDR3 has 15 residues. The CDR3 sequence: CASSLSATGSHEQYF. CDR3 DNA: TGTGCCAGCAGCTTAAGCGCGACAGGGTCCCACGAGCAGTACTTC.

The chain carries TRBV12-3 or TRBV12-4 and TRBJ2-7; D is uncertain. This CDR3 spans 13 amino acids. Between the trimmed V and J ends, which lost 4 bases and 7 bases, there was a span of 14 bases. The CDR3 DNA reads TGTGCCAGCAGTTCCCCCCCCTCGGTTGAGCAGTACTTC. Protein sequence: CASSSPPSVEQYF.

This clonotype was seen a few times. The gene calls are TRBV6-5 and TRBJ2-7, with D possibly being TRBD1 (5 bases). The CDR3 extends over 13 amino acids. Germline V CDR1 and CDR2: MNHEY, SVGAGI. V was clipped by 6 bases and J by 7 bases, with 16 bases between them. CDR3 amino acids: CASRTDSYNEQYF. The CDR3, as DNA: TGTGCCAGCAGGACAGATTCCTACAATGAGCAGTACTTC.

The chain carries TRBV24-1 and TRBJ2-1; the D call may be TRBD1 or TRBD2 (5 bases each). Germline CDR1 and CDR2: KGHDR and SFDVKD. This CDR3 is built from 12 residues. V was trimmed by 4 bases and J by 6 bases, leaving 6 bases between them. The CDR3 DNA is TGTGCCACCAGTGACGGGACCAATGAGCAGTTCTTC. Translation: CATSDGTNEQFF.

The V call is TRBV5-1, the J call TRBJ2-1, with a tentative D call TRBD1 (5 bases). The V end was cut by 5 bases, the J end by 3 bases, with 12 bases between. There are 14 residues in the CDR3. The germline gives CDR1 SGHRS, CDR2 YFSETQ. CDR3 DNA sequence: TGCGCCAGCAGGACAGTTCTTGGCTACAATGAGCAGTTCTTC. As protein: CASRTVLGYNEQFF.

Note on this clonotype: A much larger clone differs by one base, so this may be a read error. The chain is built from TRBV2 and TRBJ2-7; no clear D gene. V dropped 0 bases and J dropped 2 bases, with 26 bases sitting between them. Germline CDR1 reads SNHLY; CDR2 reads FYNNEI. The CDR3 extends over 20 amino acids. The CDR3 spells CASSEAADLRSSLSPYEQYF. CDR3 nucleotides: TGTGCCAGCAGTGAAGCGGCGGATCTTAGGTCCTCACTAAGCCCCTACGAGCAGTACTTC.

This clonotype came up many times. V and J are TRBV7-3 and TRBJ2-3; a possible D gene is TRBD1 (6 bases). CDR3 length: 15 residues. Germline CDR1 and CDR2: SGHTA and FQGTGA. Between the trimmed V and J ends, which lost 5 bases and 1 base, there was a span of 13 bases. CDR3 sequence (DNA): TGTGCCAGCAGCCATGGACAGTCGGGCACAGATACGCAGTATTTT. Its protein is CASSHGQSGTDTQYF.

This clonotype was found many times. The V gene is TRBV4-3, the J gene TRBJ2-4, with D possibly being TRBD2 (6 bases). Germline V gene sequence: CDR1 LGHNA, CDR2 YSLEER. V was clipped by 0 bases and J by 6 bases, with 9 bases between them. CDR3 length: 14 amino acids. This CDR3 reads CASSQDTSRNIQYF. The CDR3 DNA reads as TGCGCCAGCAGCCAAGATACTAGCAGAAACATTCAGTACTTC.

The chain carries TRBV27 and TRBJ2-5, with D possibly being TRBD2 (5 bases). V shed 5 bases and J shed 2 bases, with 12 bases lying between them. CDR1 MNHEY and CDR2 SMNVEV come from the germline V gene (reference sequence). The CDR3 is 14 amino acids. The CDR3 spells CASSASRLQETQYF. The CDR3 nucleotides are TGTGCCAGCAGTGCCAGCCGACTACAAGAGACCCAGTACTTC.

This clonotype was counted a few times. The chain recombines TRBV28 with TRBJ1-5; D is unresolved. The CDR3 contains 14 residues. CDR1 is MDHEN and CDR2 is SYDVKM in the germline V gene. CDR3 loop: CAPLRVGGNQPQHF. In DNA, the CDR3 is TGTGCTCCCCTGCGGGTCGGGGGCAATCAGCCCCAGCATTTT.

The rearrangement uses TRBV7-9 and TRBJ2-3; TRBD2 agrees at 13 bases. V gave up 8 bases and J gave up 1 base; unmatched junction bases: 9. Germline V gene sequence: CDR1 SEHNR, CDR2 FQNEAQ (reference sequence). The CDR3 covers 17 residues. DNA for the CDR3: TGTGCCAGCCACCTGAGGACTAGCGGGAGAGGCACAGATACGCAGTATTTT. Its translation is CASHLRTSGRGTDTQYF.

CDR3 nucleotide sequence: TGTGCCAGCAGCGTCTTCCTCCCGGGTCCTTCCCACGAGCAGTACTTC. It codes for CASSVFLPGPSHEQYF. The gene calls are TRBV9 and TRBJ2-7, with unresolved D. Deletions cut 2 bases from V and 5 bases from J, with 20 bases between. The CDR3 contains 16 residues. Germline V gives CDR1 SGDLS, CDR2 YYNGEE.

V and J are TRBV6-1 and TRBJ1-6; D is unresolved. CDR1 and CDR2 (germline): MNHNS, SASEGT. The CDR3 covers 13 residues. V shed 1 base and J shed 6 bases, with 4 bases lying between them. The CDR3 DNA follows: TGTGCCAGCAGTGAAGGCTTTAATTCACCCCTCCACTTT. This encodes CASSEGFNSPLHF.

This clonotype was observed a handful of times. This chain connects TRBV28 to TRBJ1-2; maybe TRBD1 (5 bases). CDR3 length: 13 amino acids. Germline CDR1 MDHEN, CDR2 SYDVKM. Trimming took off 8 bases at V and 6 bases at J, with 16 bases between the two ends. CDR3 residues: CASGGEGLDGYTF. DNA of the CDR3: TGTGCCAGCGGCGGTGAGGGGCTCGATGGCTACACCTTC.